The entry below gives a single T cell receptor (beta chain) sequence along with its context. The record originates from a study of blood T cell repertoires in COVID-19. As for the study in general: Sites across the United States, Italy and Spain contributed samples from acute and convalescent COVID-19. PBMCs, B-cell-depleted T cells, or T cells provided the cDNA or gDNA that made up the material.

CDR3 size: 13 residues. Trimming shortened V by 7 bases and J by 4 bases, and 13 bases separated the two germline ends. Looked up from germline, CDR1 is SNHLY and CDR2 is FYNNEI. Profiling relied on immunoSEQ multiplex PCR, and the TCRdb table lists in-frame clones only, not all of them. The data show under 300,000 clones, about 88% seen once. Sequences were obtained from peripheral blood. The clonotype was recovered from a young man with active or convalescent COVID-19. The chain combines TRBV2 with TRBJ1-2, with D possibly being TRBD1 (5 bases). The CDR3 loop reads CASIRDVGYGYTF. DNA of the CDR3: TGTGCCAGCATCAGGGATGTGGGCTATGGCTACACCTTC.